This T cell receptor beta chain was identified in a study of blood T cell repertoires in COVID-19. Study at large: T cells, B-cell-depleted T cells, or PBMCs supplied cDNA or gDNA.

Looked up from germline, CDR1 is DFQATT and CDR2 is SNEGSKA (reference sequence). Trimming took 3 bases from V and 5 from J, leaving 5 bases between them. This CDR3 spans 11 amino acids. TCRdb keeps only in-frame clones here, not all; method: immunoSEQ multiplex PCR. The sample lists around 80,000 clones, 88% occurring once. The rearrangement joins TRBV20-1 to TRBJ2-1, with D uncertain. Sequenced: peripheral blood. This clonotype was obtained from an elderly woman with acute or convalescent COVID-19. The CDR3: CSASPDNEQFF. CDR3 in DNA: TGCAGTGCTAGTCCAGACAATGAGCAGTTCTTC.